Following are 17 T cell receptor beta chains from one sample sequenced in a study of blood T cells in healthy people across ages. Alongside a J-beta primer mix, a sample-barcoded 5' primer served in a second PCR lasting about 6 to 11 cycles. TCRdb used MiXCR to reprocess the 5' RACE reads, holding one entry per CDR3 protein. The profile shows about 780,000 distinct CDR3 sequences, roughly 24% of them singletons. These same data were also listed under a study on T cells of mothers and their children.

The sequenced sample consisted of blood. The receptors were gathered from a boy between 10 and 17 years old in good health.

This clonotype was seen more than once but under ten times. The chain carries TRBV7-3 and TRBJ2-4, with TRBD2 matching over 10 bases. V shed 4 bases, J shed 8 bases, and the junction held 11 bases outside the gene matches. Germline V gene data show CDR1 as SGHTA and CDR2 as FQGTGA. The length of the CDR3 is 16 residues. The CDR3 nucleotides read TGTGCCAGCAGCTCTAATAGCGGGGGGCCGATTTACATTCAGTACTTC. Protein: CASSSNSGGPIYIQYF.

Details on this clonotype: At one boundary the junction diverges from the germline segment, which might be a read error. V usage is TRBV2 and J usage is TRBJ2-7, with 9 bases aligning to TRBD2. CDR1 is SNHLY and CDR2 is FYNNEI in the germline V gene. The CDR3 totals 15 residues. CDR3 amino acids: CASRNVAGGPDEQHF. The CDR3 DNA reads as TGTGCCAGCAGGAACGTTGCGGGGGGGCCGGACGAGCAGCACTTC.

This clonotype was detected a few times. For the CDR3, the DNA is TGTGCCAGCTCATCAGCAGCCAGCGGGGGAACTTTACAAGAGACCCAGTACTTC. Protein sequence: CASSSAASGGTLQETQYF. The chain carries TRBV18 and TRBJ2-5; 8 bases are shared with TRBD2. The CDR3 spans 18 residues. V lost 5 bases, J lost 2 bases, and 16 bases stayed unmatched. Per germline, CDR1 KGHSH and CDR2 LQKENI.

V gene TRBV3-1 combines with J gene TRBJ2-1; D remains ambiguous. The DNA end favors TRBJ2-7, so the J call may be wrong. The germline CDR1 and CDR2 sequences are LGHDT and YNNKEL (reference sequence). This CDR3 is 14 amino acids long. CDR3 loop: CASSQAGLRYEQYF. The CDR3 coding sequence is TGTGCCAGCAGCCAAGCGGGTCTGCGCTACGAGCAGTACTTC.

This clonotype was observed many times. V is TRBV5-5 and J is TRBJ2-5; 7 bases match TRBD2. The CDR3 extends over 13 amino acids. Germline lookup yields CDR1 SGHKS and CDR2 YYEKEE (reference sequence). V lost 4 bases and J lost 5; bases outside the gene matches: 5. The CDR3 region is CASSRGLGETQYF. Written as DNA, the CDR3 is TGTGCCAGCAGCCGAGGACTAGGGGAGACCCAGTACTTC. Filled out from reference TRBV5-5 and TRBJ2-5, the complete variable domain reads DAGVTQSPTHLIKTRGQQVTLRCSPISGHKSVSWYQQVLGQGPQFIFQYYEKEERGRGNFPDRFSARQFPNYSSELNVNALLLGDSALYLCASSRGLGETQYFGPGTRLLVL.

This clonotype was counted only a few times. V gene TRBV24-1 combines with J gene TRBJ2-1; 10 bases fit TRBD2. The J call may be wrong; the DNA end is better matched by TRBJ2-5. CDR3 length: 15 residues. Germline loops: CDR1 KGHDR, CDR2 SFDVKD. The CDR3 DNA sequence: TGTGCCACCAGTGGAAGCGGGGGGGCCGAAGAGACCCAGTACTTC. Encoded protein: CATSGSGGAEETQYF.

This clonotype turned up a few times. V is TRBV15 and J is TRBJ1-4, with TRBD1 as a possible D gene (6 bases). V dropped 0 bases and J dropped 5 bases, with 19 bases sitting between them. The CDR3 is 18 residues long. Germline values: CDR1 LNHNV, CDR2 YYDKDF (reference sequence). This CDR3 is CATSRDPGAPTRNEKLFF. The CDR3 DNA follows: TGTGCCACCAGCAGAGATCCAGGGGCCCCAACTCGGAATGAAAAACTGTTTTTT.

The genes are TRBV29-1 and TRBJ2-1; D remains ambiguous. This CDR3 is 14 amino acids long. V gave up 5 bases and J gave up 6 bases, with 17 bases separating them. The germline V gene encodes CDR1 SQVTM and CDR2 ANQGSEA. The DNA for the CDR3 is TGCAGCGTTTTTCTGGCCCGGTCGTCCAATGAGCAGTTCTTC. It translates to CSVFLARSSNEQFF.

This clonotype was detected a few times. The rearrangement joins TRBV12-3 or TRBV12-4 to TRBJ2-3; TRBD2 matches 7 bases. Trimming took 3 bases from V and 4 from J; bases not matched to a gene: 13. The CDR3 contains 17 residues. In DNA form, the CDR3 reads TGTGCCAGCAGTTTCATCACAATGGGAGGGCTTCCAGATACGCAGTATTTT. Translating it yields CASSFITMGGLPDTQYF.

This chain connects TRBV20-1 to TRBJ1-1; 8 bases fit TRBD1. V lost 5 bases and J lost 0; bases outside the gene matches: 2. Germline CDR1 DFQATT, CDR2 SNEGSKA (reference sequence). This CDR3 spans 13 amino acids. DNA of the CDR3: TGCAGTGCTTTGGGACAGGTGAACACTGAAGCTTTCTTT. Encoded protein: CSALGQVNTEAFF.

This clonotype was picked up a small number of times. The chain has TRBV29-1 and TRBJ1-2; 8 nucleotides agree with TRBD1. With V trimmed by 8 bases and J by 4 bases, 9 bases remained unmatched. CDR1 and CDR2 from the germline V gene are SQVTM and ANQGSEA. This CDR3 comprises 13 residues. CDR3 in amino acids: CSTWTGTLYGYTF. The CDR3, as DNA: TGCAGCACCTGGACAGGGACCCTCTATGGCTACACCTTC.

The CDR3 reads CASSVGDSSYNEQFF. The CDR3 DNA sequence: TGTGCCAGCAGCGTAGGGGACAGCTCCTACAATGAGCAGTTCTTC. The gene calls are TRBV9 and TRBJ2-1, with 7 bases matching TRBD1. The trim removed 0 bases at V and 0 bases at J, leaving 0 bases unmatched. This CDR3 has 15 residues. Germline V gene lookup returns CDR1 SGDLS and CDR2 YYNGEE.

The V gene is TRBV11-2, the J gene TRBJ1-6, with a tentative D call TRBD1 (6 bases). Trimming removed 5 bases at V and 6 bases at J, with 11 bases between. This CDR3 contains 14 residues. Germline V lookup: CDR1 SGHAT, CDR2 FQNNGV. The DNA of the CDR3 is TGTGCCAGCAGCACTGACAGGAGTAATTCACCCCTCCACTTT. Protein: CASSTDRSNSPLHF.

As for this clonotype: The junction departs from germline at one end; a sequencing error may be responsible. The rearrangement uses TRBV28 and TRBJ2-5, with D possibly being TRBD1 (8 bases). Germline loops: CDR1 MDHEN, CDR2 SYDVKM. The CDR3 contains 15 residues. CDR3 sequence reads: CASSLSRRGRETHYF. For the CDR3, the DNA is TGTGCCAGCAGTTTATCCCGCAGGGGGCGGGAGACCCACTACTTC.

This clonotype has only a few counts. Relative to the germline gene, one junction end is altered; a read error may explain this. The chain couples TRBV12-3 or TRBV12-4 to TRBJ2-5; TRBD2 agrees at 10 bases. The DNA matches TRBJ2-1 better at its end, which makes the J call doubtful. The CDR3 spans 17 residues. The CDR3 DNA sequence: TGCGCCAGCAGTTTAATGGTGGAGCGGGGGGGTTCGAGTGAGCAGTTCTTC. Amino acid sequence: CASSLMVERGGSSEQFF.

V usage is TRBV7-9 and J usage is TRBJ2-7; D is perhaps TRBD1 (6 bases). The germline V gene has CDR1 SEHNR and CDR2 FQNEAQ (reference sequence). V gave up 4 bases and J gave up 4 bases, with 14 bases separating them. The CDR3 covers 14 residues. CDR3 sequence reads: CASSSWDTSYEQYF. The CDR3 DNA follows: TGTGCCAGCAGCTCTTGGGACACCTCATACGAGCAGTACTTC.

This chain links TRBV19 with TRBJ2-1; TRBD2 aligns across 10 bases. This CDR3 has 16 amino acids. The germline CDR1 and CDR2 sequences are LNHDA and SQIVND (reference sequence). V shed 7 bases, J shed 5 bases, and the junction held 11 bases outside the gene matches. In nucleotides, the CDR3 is TGTGCCAGTATTGGGGTTTGGACTAGCGGAGACAATGAGCAGTTCTTC. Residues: CASIGVWTSGDNEQFF.